The rows below give T cell receptor beta chains drawn from one sample of a study of tissue T cells after allogeneic stem cell transplantation. Sequencing used immunoSEQ multiplex PCR; TCRdb keeps in-frame clones, though not all of them. The sample consists of fewer than 30,000 clones, about 70% of them appearing once. The specimen comprised tissue from the ileum, sampled at autopsy. These receptors came from a female donor of 60 years or more with lung cancer. The CDR3 runs from the conserved cysteine through the conserved F or W. D genes are given only for firm matches. Clone sizes are given selectively: once, few, many, or a class where the clone is expanded.

V,size,D,J,CDR3,DNA
TRBV18,once,.,TRBJ2-3,CASSLRAADTQYF,TGTGCCAGCTCACTCCGAGCGGCAGATACGCAGTATTTT
TRBV11-3,.,.,TRBJ2-7,CASSLSQNLGQYF,TGTGCCAGCAGCTTATCACAGAACCTGGGGCAGTACTTC
TRBV20-1,.,.,TRBJ1-4,CSASVTTDEKLFF,TGCAGTGCTAGTGTAACAACCGATGAAAAACTGTTTTTT
TRBV20-1,.,.,TRBJ1-5,CSASTGGPYQPQHF,TGCAGTGCTAGTACCGGGGGCCCGTATCAGCCCCAGCATTTT
TRBV4-3,.,.,TRBJ1-3,CASSQDSGTGSGNTIYF,TGCGCCAGCAGCCAAGATAGCGGAACAGGCTCTGGAAACACCATATATTTT
TRBV30,.,TRBD1,TRBJ2-4,CAWSADRVAKNIQYF,TGTGCCTGGAGTGCGGACAGGGTCGCCAAAAACATTCAGTACTTC
TRBV18,.,TRBD1,TRBJ2-7,CASSLSGQGREQYF,TGTGCCAGCTCACTGTCGGGACAGGGAAGGGAGCAGTACTTC
TRBV7-2,.,.,TRBJ1-6,CASSETGGTPLHF,TGTGCCAGCAGCGAGACGGGCGGGACACCCCTCCACTTT
TRBV4-2,medium-sized,TRBD1,TRBJ1-1,CASSQGGQGVTEAFF,TGTGCCAGCAGCCAAGGCGGGCAGGGGGTCACTGAAGCTTTCTTT
TRBV15,.,.,TRBJ2-3,CATSRDQAAADTQYF,TGTGCCACCAGCAGAGATCAAGCGGCGGCAGATACGCAGTATTTT
TRBV5-4,.,TRBD1,TRBJ2-6,CASRTGQGPLVANVLTF,TGTGCCAGCAGGACTGGACAGGGTCCGCTGGTGGCCAACGTCCTGACTTTC
TRBV19,few,.,TRBJ1-4,CASSIRHRQFDEKLFF,TGTGCCAGTAGTATACGGCATCGACAGTTCGACGAAAAACTGTTTTTT
TRBV19,.,.,TRBJ1-6,CASSPLHSYNSPLHF,TGTGCCAGTAGCCCTTTACACAGCTATAATTCACCCCTCCACTTT
TRBV6-5,.,TRBD2,TRBJ2-7,CASTLAVNYEQYF,TGTGCCAGCACCCTAGCGGTGAACTACGAGCAGTACTTC
TRBV7-9,.,TRBD1,TRBJ1-4,CASSPGQGSGKLFF,TGTGCCAGCAGCCCCGGACAGGGTTCAGGAAAACTGTTTTTT
TRBV4-1,.,.,TRBJ2-2,CASSQVRTATGELFF,TGCGCCAGCAGCCAAGTCCGGACTGCTACCGGGGAGCTGTTTTTT
TRBV7-8,.,.,TRBJ2-6,CASSLVLGSGANVLTF,TGTGCCAGCAGCTTAGTCCTAGGCTCTGGGGCCAACGTCCTGACTTTC
TRBV13,medium-sized,.,TRBJ2-7,CASSLAGARTEQYF,TGTGCCAGCAGCTTAGCGGGAGCACGGACCGAGCAGTACTTC
TRBV20-1,.,.,TRBJ2-3,CSAGGRGTQYF,TGCAGTGCTGGGGGCCGTGGTACGCAGTATTTT
TRBV5-5,.,.,TRBJ2-1,CASSLVAVLTKSSYNEQFF,TGTGCCAGCAGCTTGGTCGCAGTCCTTACCAAAAGCTCCTACAATGAGCAGTTCTTC
TRBV7-3,.,.,TRBJ1-1,CASSSGANTEAFF,TGTGCCAGCAGCTCTGGGGCGAACACTGAAGCTTTCTTT
TRBV13,.,.,TRBJ2-7,CASSLDRLSYEQYF,TGTGCCAGCAGCCTCGACAGGCTCTCCTACGAGCAGTACTTC
TRBV4-2,.,.,TRBJ2-1,CASSQDRRGWYNEQFF,TGTGCCAGCAGCCAAGATAGAAGGGGGTGGTACAATGAGCAGTTCTTC
TRBV7-8,.,TRBD1,TRBJ1-1,CASSPGGRDTEAFF,TGTGCCAGCAGCCCAGGGGGTCGGGACACTGAAGCTTTCTTT
TRBV7-8,.,.,TRBJ1-6,CASSPFPGNSYNSPLHF,TGTGCCAGCAGCCCCTTCCCGGGCAACTCCTATAATTCACCCCTCCACTTT
TRBV2,.,.,TRBJ1-4,CASTQINNEKLFF,TGTGCCAGCACGCAGATTAATAATGAAAAACTGTTTTTT
TRBV7-6,.,TRBD1,TRBJ1-6,CASSLGQGDSPLHF,TGTGCCAGCAGCTTAGGACAGGGAGATTCACCCCTCCACTTT
TRBV11-2,.,.,TRBJ2-1,CASSLIHRVEYEQFF,TGTGCCAGCAGCTTAATACACAGGGTTGAGTATGAGCAGTTCTTC
TRBV6-5,.,.,TRBJ1-3,CASSSQGYTIYF,TGTGCCAGCAGTTCACAGGGATACACCATATATTTT
TRBV7-6,.,.,TRBJ2-7,CASSLVPLDSRQYF,TGTGCCAGCAGCTTAGTTCCTTTGGACTCACGGCAGTACTTC
TRBV24-1,.,TRBD1,TRBJ1-4,CATSDSTGPATNEKLFF,TGTGCCACCAGTGATTCGACAGGGCCTGCAACTAATGAAAAACTGTTTTTT
TRBV27,few,.,TRBJ2-7,CASSLLGREYEQYF,TGTGCCAGCAGTTTATTGGGCAGAGAATACGAGCAGTACTTC
TRBV2,.,TRBD2,TRBJ2-2,CASVVGKGGGFTGELFF,TGTGCCAGCGTCGTCGGGAAAGGCGGGGGGTTCACCGGGGAGCTGTTTTTT
TRBV24-1,few,.,TRBJ2-3,CATSRDRTQYF,TGTGCCACCAGTAGGGACCGTACGCAGTATTTT
TRBV27,.,.,TRBJ1-4,CASSFEPPGFSYEKLFF,TGTGCCAGCAGTTTCGAACCACCAGGGTTTAGTTATGAAAAACTGTTTTTT
TRBV9,.,.,TRBJ2-5,CASSVGQRETQYF,TGTGCCAGCAGCGTAGGCCAGCGGGAGACCCAGTACTTC
TRBV18,.,.,TRBJ2-1,CASSPPTSKAFYEQFF,TGTGCCAGCTCACCCCCGACTAGTAAGGCGTTTTATGAGCAGTTCTTC
TRBV4-2,.,TRBD1,TRBJ1-2,CASRRGQANYGYTF,TGTGCCAGCAGGCGGGGACAGGCGAACTATGGCTACACCTTC
TRBV5-6,.,TRBD2,TRBJ2-6,CASSWRGGSGANVLTF,TGTGCCAGCAGCTGGCGGGGGGGCTCTGGGGCCAACGTCCTGACTTTC
TRBV24-1,.,.,TRBJ1-1,CATSDLQNTEAFF,TGTGCCACCAGTGATTTGCAAAATACTGAAGCTTTCTTT